The 16 T cell receptor beta chains below were found in one sample sequenced in a study of CD8+CD57+ T cells in acquired aplastic anemia. CDR3 and TCR beta VDJ profiling relied on a genomic DNA template. TCRdb reprocessed the reads via MiXCR and lists one record per CDR3 protein. The sample has 86,000 or so distinct CDR3 sequences, about half seen once. The sequencing sample was made of sorted CD4+, CD8+, or CD8+CD57+ T cells (not recorded which) from PBMCs. Receptor source: a human donor in good health, serving as a control.

The gene calls are TRBV2 and TRBJ2-7; D may correspond to TRBD1 or TRBD2 (6 bases each). This CDR3 has 11 amino acids. Deletions cut 10 bases from V and 4 bases from J, with 11 bases between. Germline V lookup: CDR1 SNHLY, CDR2 FYNNEI. Here the CDR3 reads CATGDIYEQYF. CDR3 bases: TGTGCCACGGGGGACATATACGAGCAGTACTTC. The whole variable domain, filled in from reference TRBV2 and TRBJ2-7, reads EPEVTQTPSHQVTQMGQEVILRCVPISNHLYFYWYRQILGQKVEFLVSFYNNEISEKSEIFDDQFSVERPDGSNFTLKIRSTKLEDSAMYFCATGDIYEQYFGPGTRLTVT.

This clonotype was seen repeatedly, ten times or more. V is TRBV9 and J is TRBJ2-3, with a possible D match to TRBD2 (5 bases). With 0 bases removed from V and 2 bases from J, the gap between germline ends came to 10 bases. Per germline, CDR1 SGDLS and CDR2 YYNGEE. The CDR3 is 15 residues long. The DNA of the CDR3 is TGTGCCAGCAGCGTAGGTACTAGTTTCACAGATACGCAGTATTTT. Translated, it gives CASSVGTSFTDTQYF.

The J gene is TRBJ2-7, the V gene TRBV6-1, with 7 bases identical to TRBD2. CDR3 length: 15 residues. CDR1 is MNHNS, CDR2 SASEGT, per germline. Unmatched junction bases numbered 14, after V lost 8 bases and J lost 4 bases. The CDR3 is CASSYGGTNSYEQYF. DNA for the CDR3: TGTGCCAGCTCATACGGGGGGACCAATTCGTACGAGCAGTACTTC.

This clonotype was counted only a few times. The CDR3: CASSTRPAGNTIYF. The CDR3 DNA reads TGTGCCAGCAGTACCCGGCCGGCAGGAAACACCATATATTTT. J is TRBJ1-3 and V is TRBV12-3 or TRBV12-4; D is ambiguous. This CDR3 has 14 residues. With 5 bases removed from V and 4 bases from J, the gap between germline ends came to 12 bases.

The V call is TRBV7-2, the J call TRBJ1-1, with D uncertain. V shed 5 bases and J shed 4 bases, with 14 bases lying between them. This CDR3 is 14 amino acids long. CDR1 SGHTA and CDR2 FQGNSA come from the germline V gene. In nucleotides, the CDR3 is TGTGCCAGCAGCGCCTCGGGTAGCGGCACTGAAGCTTTCTTT. Its translation: CASSASGSGTEAFF.

The chain carries TRBV4-1 and TRBJ1-1; unclear D gene. The germline V gene has CDR1 MGHRA and CDR2 YSYEKL. This CDR3 has 12 residues. Deletions cut 1 base from V and 7 bases from J, with 7 bases between. The CDR3 DNA follows: TGCGCCAGCAGCCAAGGAACAGTTGAAGCTTTCTTT. Its translation: CASSQGTVEAFF.

This clonotype was observed at least ten times. The rearrangement joins TRBV7-6 to TRBJ1-4, with 7 bases that match TRBD1. This CDR3 is built from 12 residues. V lost 5 bases, J lost 10 bases, and 4 bases stayed unmatched. CDR1 is SGHVS and CDR2 is FNYEAQ in the germline V gene. The CDR3 is CASSNRGTKLFF. In nucleotides, the CDR3 is TGTGCCAGCAGCAACAGGGGTACAAAACTGTTTTTT.

The gene calls are TRBV15 and TRBJ1-6, with D maybe TRBD1 (5 bases). Trimming took off 5 bases at V and 10 bases at J, with 18 bases between the two ends. Germline assignment: CDR1 LNHNV and CDR2 YYDKDF (reference sequence). The CDR3 length is 15 residues. CDR3 nucleotides: TGTGCCACCAGCGGGGACGGCCTTCGGGGCTCACCCCTCCACTTT. This translates into CATSGDGLRGSPLHF.

This clonotype was picked up one time. CDR3 amino acids: CASSQGIWSTGELFF. The CDR3 DNA follows: TGTGCCAGCAGCCAGGGTATTTGGTCCACCGGGGAGCTGTTTTTT. V gene TRBV14 combines with J gene TRBJ2-2; D call uncertain. CDR3 length: 15 amino acids. The V end lost 3 bases, the J end lost 4 bases, and 12 bases lay between the germline ends. Germline V lookup: CDR1 SGHDN, CDR2 FVKESK.

The J gene is TRBJ1-1, the V gene TRBV12-3 or TRBV12-4; D is possibly TRBD1 (5 bases). CDR3 length equals 14 residues. V lost 3 bases to trimming and J lost 4 bases, with 12 bases between them. The CDR3 DNA is TGTGCCAGCAGTTTGGGGACCGTGAGCACTGAAGCTTTCTTT. This sequence encodes CASSLGTVSTEAFF.

This clonotype occurred many times. The rearrangement joins TRBV7-9 to TRBJ2-2, with a weak D call TRBD1 (5 bases). The germline V and J ends were trimmed by 5 bases and 8 bases, with 9 bases remaining between them. CDR3 length: 12 amino acids. The germline V gene encodes CDR1 SEHNR and CDR2 FQNEAQ (reference sequence). CDR3 sequence: CASSLQGGELFF. The CDR3 DNA sequence: TGTGCCAGCAGCCTGCAGGGTGGGGAGCTGTTTTTT.

V gene TRBV5-4 combines with J gene TRBJ1-2; TRBD1 matches 9 bases. Trimming removed 3 bases from V and 8 bases from J; junction bases left unmatched: 5. This CDR3 contains 13 residues. Germline CDR1 SGHNT, CDR2 YYREEE (reference sequence). The CDR3 is CASSSDRGWGYTF. The CDR3 region has the DNA TGTGCCAGCAGCTCGGACAGGGGCTGGGGCTACACCTTC.

This clonotype was counted at least ten times. J is TRBJ2-2 and V is TRBV4-1; tentative D call: TRBD2 (5 bases). The CDR3 runs 17 residues. CDR1 is MGHRA, CDR2 YSYEKL, per germline. V gave up 2 bases and J gave up 0 bases, with 13 bases separating them. For the CDR3, the DNA is TGCGCCAGCAGCCAATCGTCGGGGTTCGCGAACACCGGGGAGCTGTTTTTT. Translation gives CASSQSSGFANTGELFF.

The CDR3 is CASSSATTGGEQYF. CDR3 DNA sequence: TGTGCCAGCAGCTCAGCGACGACAGGGGGCGAGCAGTACTTC. J is TRBJ2-7 and V is TRBV7-8; TRBD1 matches at 9 bases. The V segment lost 4 bases and the J segment 6 bases; nucleotides outside the gene matches: 7. The CDR3 has 14 residues. CDR1 is SGHVS, CDR2 FQNEAQ, per germline.

The V gene is TRBV15, the J gene TRBJ2-7, with 10 bases that match TRBD1. The CDR3 length is 15 residues. Germline V gene data show CDR1 as LNHNV and CDR2 as YYDKDF (reference sequence). J was trimmed by 2 bases and V by 1 base; bases with no gene match: 2. In DNA, the CDR3 is TGTGCCACCAGCAGAGCCGGGACAGGGGCCTACGAGCAGTACTTC. Protein: CATSRAGTGAYEQYF.

Details on this clonotype: A much larger clone differs from this one at a single base, so this may be a read error. The rearrangement links TRBV10-3 to TRBJ2-1; no clear D. The length of the CDR3 is 15 residues. V lost 8 bases and J 9 bases, leaving 23 bases between the germline ends. Germline CDR1 and CDR2: ENHRY and SYGVKD. CDR3 DNA sequence: TGTGCCATCCTGGAACCCGGACCCAGTGGTAGTGAGCAGTTCTTC. Its translation is CAILEPGPSGSEQFF.